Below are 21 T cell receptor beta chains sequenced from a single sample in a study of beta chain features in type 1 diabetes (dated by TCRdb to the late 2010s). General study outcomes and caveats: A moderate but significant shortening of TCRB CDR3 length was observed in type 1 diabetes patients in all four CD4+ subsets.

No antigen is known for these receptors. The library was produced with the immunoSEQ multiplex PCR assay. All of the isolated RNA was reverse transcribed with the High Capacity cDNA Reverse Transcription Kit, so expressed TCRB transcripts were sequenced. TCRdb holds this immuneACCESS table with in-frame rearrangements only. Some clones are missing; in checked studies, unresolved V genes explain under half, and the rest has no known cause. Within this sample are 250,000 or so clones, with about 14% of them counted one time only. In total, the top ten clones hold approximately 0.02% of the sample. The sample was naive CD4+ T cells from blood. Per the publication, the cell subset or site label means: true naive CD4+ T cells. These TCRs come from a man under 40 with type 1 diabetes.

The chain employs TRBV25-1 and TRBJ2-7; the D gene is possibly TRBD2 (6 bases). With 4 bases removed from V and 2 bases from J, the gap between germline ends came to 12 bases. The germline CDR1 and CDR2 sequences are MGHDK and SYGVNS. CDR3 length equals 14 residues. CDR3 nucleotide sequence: TGTGCCAGCAGTGGCGTCGGGGGTACCTACGAGCAGTACTTC. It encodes CASSGVGGTYEQYF.

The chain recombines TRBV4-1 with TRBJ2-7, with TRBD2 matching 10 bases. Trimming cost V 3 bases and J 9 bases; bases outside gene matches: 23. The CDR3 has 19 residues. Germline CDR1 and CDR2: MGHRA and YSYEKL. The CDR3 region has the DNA TGCGCCAGCAGCCAGTTCTTCCAACCCGCGGCTAGCGGGGGACGGGGGCAGTACTTC. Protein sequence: CASSQFFQPAASGGRGQYF.

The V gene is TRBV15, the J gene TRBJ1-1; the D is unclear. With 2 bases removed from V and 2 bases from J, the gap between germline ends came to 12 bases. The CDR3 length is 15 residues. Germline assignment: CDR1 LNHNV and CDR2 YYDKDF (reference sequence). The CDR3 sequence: CATSRPGGYNTEAFF. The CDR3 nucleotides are TGTGCCACCAGCAGACCGGGCGGGTACAACACTGAAGCTTTCTTT.

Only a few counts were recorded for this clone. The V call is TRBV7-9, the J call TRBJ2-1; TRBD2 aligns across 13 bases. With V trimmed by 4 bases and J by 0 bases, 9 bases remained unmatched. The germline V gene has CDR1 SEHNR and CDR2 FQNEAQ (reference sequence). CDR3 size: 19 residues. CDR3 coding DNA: TGTGCCAGCAGCTGGGCGACTAGCGGGGGGCTGAGCTCCTACAATGAGCAGTTCTTC. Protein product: CASSWATSGGLSSYNEQFF.

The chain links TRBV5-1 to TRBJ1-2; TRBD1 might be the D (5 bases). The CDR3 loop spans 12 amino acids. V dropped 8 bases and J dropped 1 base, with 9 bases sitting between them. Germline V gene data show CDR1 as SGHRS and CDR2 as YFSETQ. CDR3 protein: CASSTDNYGYTF. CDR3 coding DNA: TGCGCCAGTTCGACAGATAACTATGGCTACACCTTC. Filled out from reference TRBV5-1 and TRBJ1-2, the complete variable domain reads KAGVTQTPRYLIKTRGQQVTLSCSPISGHRSVSWYQQTPGQGLQFLFEYFSETQRNKGNFPGRFSGRQFSNSRSEMNVSTLELGDSALYLCASSTDNYGYTFGSGTRLTVV.

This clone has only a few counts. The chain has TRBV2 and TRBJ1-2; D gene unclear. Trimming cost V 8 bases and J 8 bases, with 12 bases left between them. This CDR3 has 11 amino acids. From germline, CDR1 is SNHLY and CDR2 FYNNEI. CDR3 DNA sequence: TGTGCCAGCCGCGGGGTGGGCGGCTACACCTTC. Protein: CASRGVGGYTF.

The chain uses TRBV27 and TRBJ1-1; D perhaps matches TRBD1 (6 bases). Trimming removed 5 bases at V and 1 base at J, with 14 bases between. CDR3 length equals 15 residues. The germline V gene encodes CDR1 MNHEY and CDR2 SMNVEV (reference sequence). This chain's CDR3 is CASSQPTGRNTEAFF. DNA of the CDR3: TGTGCCAGCAGTCAACCGACAGGCAGGAACACTGAAGCTTTCTTT.

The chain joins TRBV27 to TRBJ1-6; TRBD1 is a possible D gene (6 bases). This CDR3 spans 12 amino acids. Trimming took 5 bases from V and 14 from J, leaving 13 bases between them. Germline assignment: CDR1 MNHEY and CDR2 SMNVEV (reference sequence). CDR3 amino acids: CASSLEGGALHF. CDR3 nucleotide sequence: TGTGCCAGCAGTCTGGAGGGGGGGGCCCTCCACTTT.

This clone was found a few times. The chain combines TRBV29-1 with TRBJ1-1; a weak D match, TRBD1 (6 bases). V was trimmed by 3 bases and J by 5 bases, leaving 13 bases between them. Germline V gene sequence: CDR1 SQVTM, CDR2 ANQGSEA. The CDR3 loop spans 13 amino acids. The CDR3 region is CSVDRGAKTEAFF. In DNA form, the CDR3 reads TGCAGCGTTGATCGGGGGGCAAAGACTGAAGCTTTCTTT.

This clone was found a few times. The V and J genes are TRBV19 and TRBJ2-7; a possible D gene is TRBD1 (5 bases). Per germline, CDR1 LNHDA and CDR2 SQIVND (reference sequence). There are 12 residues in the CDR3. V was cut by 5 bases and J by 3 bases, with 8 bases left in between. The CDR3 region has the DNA TGTGCCAGTAGTGACAGTATCTACGAGCAGTACTTC. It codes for CASSDSIYEQYF.

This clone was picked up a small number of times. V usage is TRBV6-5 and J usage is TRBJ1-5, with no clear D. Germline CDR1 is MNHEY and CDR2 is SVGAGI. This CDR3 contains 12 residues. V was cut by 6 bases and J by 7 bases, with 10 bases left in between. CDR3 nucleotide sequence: TGTGCCAGCAGCTCCCCACAGCAGCCCCAGCATTTT. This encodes CASSSPQQPQHF.

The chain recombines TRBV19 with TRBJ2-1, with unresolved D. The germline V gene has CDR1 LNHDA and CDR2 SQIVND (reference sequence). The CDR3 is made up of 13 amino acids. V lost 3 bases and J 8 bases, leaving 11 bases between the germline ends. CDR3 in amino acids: CASSMAGLDEQFF. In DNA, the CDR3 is TGTGCCAGTAGTATGGCAGGCTTGGATGAGCAGTTCTTC. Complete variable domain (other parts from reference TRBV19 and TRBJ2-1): DGGITQSPKYLFRKEGQNVTLSCEQNLNHDAMYWYRQDPGQGLRLIYYSQIVNDFQKGDIAEGYSVSREKKESFPLTVTSAQKNPTAFYLCASSMAGLDEQFFGPGTRLTVL.

DNA of the CDR3: TGTGCCAGCAGCTTAGCGCAGAATAGCAATCAGCCCCAGCATTTT. This sequence encodes CASSLAQNSNQPQHF. The chain couples TRBV7-8 to TRBJ1-5; D ambiguous. The CDR3 consists of 15 residues. V was shortened by 0 bases and J by 0 bases, with 6 bases between the two germline ends. From germline, CDR1 is SGHVS and CDR2 FQNEAQ.

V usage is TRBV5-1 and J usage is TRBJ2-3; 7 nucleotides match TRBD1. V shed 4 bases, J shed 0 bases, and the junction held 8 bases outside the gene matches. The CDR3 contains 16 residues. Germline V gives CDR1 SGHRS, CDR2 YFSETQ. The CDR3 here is CASSRTGHPSTDTQYF. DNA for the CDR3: TGCGCCAGCAGCCGGACAGGCCACCCAAGCACAGATACGCAGTATTTT.

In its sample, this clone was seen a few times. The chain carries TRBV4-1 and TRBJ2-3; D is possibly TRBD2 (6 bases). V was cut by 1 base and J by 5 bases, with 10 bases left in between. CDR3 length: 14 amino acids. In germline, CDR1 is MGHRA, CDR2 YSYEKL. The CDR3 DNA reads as TGCGCCAGCAGCCAAGGGAGGGTTGGAGATACGCAGTATTTT. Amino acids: CASSQGRVGDTQYF.

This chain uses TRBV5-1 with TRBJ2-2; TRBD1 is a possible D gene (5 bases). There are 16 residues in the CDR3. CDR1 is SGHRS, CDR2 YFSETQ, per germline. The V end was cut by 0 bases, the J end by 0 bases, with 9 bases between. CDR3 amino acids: CASSLEQGSNTGELFF. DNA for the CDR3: TGCGCCAGCAGCTTGGAGCAGGGCTCGAACACCGGGGAGCTGTTTTTT.

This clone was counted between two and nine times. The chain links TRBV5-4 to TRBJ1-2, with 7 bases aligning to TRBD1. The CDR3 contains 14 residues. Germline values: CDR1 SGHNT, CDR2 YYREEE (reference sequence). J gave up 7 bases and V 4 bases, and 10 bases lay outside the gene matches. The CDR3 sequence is CASSPKTGLGGYTF. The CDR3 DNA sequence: TGTGCCAGCAGCCCAAAGACAGGGTTGGGTGGCTACACCTTC. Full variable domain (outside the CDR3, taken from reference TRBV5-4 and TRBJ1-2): ETGVTQSPTHLIKTRGQQVTLRCSSQSGHNTVSWYQQALGQGPQFIFQYYREEENGRGNFPPRFSGLQFPNYSSELNVNALELDDSALYLCASSPKTGLGGYTFGSGTRLTVV.

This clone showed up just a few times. The CDR3 protein is CASGSGGLQETQYF. CDR3 in DNA: TGTGCTAGTGGGTCAGGGGGCCTCCAAGAGACCCAGTACTTC. The chain couples TRBV12-5 to TRBJ2-5, with 8 bases lining up with TRBD1. V was pared by 6 bases and J by 1 base, with 4 bases of the junction left unmatched. Germline V gene sequence: CDR1 LGHNT, CDR2 FRNRAP. The CDR3 contains 14 residues.

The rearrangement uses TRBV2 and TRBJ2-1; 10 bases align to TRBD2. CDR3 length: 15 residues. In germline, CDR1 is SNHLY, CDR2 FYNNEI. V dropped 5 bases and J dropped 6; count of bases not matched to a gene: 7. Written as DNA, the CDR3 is TGTGCCAGCAGTAGAGCGGGGGGGCCGTCCAATGAGCAGTTCTTC. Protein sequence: CASSRAGGPSNEQFF.

DNA for the CDR3: TGTGCCAGCAGCTCCCACGGGGACACTGAAGCTTTCTTT. Translating gives CASSSHGDTEAFF. The chain carries TRBV7-9 and TRBJ1-1; D gene unclear. Trimming removed 4 bases from V and 3 bases from J, with 9 bases in between. The germline gives CDR1 SEHNR, CDR2 FQNEAQ (reference sequence). The CDR3 has 13 amino acids.

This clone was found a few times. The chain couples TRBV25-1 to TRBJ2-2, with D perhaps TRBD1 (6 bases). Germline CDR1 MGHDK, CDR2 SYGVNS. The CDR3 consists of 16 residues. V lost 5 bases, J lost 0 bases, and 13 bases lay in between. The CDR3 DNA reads TGTGCCAGCAGTCAACGGACAGCTACGAACACCGGGGAGCTGTTTTTT. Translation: CASSQRTATNTGELFF.